This T cell receptor (beta chain) was identified during a study of blood T cell repertoires in COVID-19. Overall study context: COVID-19 samples, acute and convalescent, were from the United States, Italy and Spain.

The method was immunoSEQ multiplex PCR; TCRdb's version includes in-frame clones alone and lacks a portion of them. Among 100,000 to 120,000 clones listed, 70% to 90% were seen once. The CDR3 sequence is 16 residues long. Trimming pared 5 bases from V and 4 bases from J, leaving 17 bases between. Germline lookup yields CDR1 MNHEY and CDR2 SVGEGT. The sequence came from a human donor in a cohort sampled during active COVID-19. The sequenced material came from peripheral blood. The rearrangement uses TRBV6-2 or TRBV6-3 and TRBJ2-2; D may be TRBD2 (6 bases). The CDR3 loop is CASSPSWWRGTGELFF. The CDR3 DNA is TGTGCCAGCAGTCCCTCATGGTGGAGGGGCACCGGGGAGCTGTTTTTT.